The present entry profiles one T cell receptor beta chain with its context. The record originates from a study of shared clonotypes between healthy human individuals. Study context: Two women and a few men aged 18 to 49 made up the donors.

Some clones are missing from TCRdb's copy, which holds only in-frame ones; the method was immunoSEQ multiplex PCR. The sample has 600,000 to 750,000 clones; roughly 72% are singletons. V gave up 2 bases and J gave up 6 bases, with 16 bases separating them. The CDR3 has 15 amino acids. CDR1 is MDHEN, CDR2 SYDVKM, per germline. This TCR derives from a woman aged 25 to 39 in good health. This chain links TRBV28 with TRBJ1-2; D is unresolved. Material: memory CD4+ T cells sorted from blood. Described subset: CD45RA-negative fraction. The CDR3 loop is CASSLNPREGDGYTF. The CDR3 bases are TGTGCCAGCAGTTTAAACCCCCGGGAGGGTGATGGCTACACCTTC.